This T cell receptor (beta chain) was sequenced during a study of shared clonotypes between healthy human individuals. Study information: Each donor's CD8 memory used one plate, CD8 naive two, each CD4 subset three.

An assay was performed, and its level was deep. Repertoires were generated with immunoSEQ multiplex PCR, while TCRdb's copy carries only in-frame clones and drops some. Here the sample spans roughly 2.2 million clones, approximately 95% being singletons. Findings and caveats of the study: For naive CD4 cells, approximately 4.8% of clonotypes were shared across a handful of donors.

This clone was counted once. Antigen specificity is unknown. This CDR3 has 13 residues. V lost 5 bases, J lost 2 bases, and 10 bases lay in between. Per germline, CDR1 SEHNR and CDR2 FQNEAQ (reference sequence). Sequencing was performed on naive CD4+ T cells from PBMCs. Regarding subset: CD45RA+ positively selected. The TCR originated in a man aged 18 to 29 in good health. Some clones in this sample may be carry-over from other donors' samples. The rearrangement uses TRBV7-9 and TRBJ2-7; TRBD2 is a possible D gene (6 bases). The CDR3 region is CASSPRETYEQYF. CDR3 DNA: TGTGCCAGCAGCCCCCGGGAGACCTACGAGCAGTACTTC. Together with reference TRBV7-9 and TRBJ2-7, the CDR3 gives the full variable domain: DTGVSQNPRHKITKRGQNVTFRCDPISEHNRLYWYRQTLGQGPEFLTYFQNEAQLEKSRLLSDRFSAERPKGSFSTLEIQRTEQGDSAMYLCASSPRETYEQYFGPGTRLTVT.